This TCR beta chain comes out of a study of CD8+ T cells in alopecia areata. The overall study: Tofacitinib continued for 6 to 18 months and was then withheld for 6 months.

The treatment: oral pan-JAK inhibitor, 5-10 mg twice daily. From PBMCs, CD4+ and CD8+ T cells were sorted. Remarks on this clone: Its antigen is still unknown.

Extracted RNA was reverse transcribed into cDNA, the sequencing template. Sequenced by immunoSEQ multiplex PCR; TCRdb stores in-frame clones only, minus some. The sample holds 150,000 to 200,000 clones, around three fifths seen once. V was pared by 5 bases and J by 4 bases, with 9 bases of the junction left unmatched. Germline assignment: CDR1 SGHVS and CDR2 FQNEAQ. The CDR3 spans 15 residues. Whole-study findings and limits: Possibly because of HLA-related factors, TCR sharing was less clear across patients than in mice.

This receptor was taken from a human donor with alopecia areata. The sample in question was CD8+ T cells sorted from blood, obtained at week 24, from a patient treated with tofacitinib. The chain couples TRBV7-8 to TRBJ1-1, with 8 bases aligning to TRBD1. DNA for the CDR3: TGTGCCAGCAGCCGGGACAGGATGATCGGCACTGAAGCTTTCTTT. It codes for CASSRDRMIGTEAFF.